This note documents a single TCR beta chain sequence. TCRdb's copy holds only in-frame clones and misses some; the assay was immunoSEQ multiplex PCR. The sample lists more than 65,000 clones; about 95% were seen once. The germline V gene encodes CDR1 MNHNS and CDR2 SASEGT. V was pared by 4 bases and J by 10 bases, with 10 bases of the junction left unmatched. The CDR3 covers 16 residues. The data were obtained in a study of technical replicates of blood from a handful of donors. This chain joins TRBV6-1 and TRBJ2-1; 13 nucleotides match TRBD2. This sequence originates from a human donor in good health. What was sequenced was T cells isolated from PBMCs. CDR3 loop: CASSVIGLAGVEEQFF. DNA of the CDR3: TGTGCCAGCAGTGTGATTGGACTAGCGGGAGTTGAGGAGCAGTTCTTC.